This TCR beta chain was found in a study of OX40 agonist ivuxolimab in advanced cancers. V shed 3 bases, J shed 3 bases, and the junction held 7 bases outside the gene matches. This CDR3 is built from 16 residues. Germline V gene sequence: CDR1 SGHNT, CDR2 YENEEA. Whole-study findings and limits: CD8+ T cells showed, on average, more clonal expansion than CD4+ cells.

As concerns this clone: Its target is unknown.

The data were produced by immunoSEQ multiplex PCR, yet TCRdb's version contains in-frame clones alone and is incomplete. Among tens of thousands of clones listed, 90% to 95% were seen once. Sequences were derived from CD4+ or CD8+ T cells sorted from blood, sampled in a trial of the OX40 agonist ivuxolimab. This rearrangement joins TRBV11-3 to TRBJ2-1; TRBD2 matches at 8 bases. The TCR comes from an adult with an advanced solid tumor such as melanoma, head and neck, liver or kidney cancer. The CDR3 sequence is CASSFRREESYNEQFF. The CDR3 DNA follows: TGTGCCAGCAGCTTCCGGCGGGAGGAGAGCTACAATGAGCAGTTCTTC.